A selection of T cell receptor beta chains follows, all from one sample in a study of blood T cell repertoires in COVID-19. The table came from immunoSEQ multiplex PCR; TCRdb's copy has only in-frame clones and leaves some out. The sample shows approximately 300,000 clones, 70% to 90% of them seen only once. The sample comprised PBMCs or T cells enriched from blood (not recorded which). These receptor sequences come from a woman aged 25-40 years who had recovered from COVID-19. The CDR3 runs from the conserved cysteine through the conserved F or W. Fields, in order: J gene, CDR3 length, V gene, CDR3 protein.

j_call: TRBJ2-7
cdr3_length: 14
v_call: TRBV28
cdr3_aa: CASSFMGGTYEQYF

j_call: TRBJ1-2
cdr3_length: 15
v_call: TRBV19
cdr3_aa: CASSPQGARLYGYTF

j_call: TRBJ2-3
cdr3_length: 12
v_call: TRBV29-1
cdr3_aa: CSVEVQGDTQYF

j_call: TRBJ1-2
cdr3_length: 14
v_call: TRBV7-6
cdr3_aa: CASSDRQGAGGYTF

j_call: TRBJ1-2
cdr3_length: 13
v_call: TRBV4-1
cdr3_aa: CASSTYRDYGYTF

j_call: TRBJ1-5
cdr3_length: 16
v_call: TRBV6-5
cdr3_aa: CASSYERIDSNQPQHF

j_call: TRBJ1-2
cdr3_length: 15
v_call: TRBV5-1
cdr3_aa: CASSLVARVNYGYTF

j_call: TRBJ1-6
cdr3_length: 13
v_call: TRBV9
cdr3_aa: CASSVDVLGELHF

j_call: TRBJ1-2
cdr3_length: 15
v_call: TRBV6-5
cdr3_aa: CASSPGGDVFYGYTF

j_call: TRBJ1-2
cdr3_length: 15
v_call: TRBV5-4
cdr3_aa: CASSRGQEYNYGYTF

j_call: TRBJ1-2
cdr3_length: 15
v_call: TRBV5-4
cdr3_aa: CASSWTGGSRRGYTF

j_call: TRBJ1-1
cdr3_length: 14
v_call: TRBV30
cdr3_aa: CAWSRTGSEAEAFF

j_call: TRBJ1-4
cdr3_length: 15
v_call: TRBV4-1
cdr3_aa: CASSQDNKINEKLFF

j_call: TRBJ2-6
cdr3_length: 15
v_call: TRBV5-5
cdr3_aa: CASSSSGAGANVLTF

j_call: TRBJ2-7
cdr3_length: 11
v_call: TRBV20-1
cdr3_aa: CSGLSSYEQYF

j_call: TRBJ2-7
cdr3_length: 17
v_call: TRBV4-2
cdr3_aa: CASSQDYAGLAMYEQYF

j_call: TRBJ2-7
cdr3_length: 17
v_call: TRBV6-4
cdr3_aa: CASSDERTRWVSYEQYF

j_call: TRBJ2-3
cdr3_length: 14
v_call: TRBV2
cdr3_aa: CASSEWGGADTQYF

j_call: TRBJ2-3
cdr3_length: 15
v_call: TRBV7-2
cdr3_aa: CASRNLAGYTDTQYF

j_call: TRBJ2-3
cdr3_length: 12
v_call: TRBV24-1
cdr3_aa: CATSDLTHTQYF

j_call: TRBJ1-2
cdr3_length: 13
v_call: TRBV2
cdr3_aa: CASRQTGTYGYTF

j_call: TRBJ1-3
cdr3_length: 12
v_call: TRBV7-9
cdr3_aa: CASSLIANTIYF

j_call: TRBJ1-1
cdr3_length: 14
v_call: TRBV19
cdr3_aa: CASSIKTPDTEAFF

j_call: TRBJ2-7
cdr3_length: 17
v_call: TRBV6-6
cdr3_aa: CASSPRLAGAPRREQYF

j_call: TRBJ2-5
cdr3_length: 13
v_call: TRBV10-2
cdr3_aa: CASSEDSDETQYF

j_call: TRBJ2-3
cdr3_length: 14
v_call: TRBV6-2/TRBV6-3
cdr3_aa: CASSYSSSTDTQYF

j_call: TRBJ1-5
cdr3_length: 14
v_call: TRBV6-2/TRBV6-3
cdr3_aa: CASSQRGGSQPQHF

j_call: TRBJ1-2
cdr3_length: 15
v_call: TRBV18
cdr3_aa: CASSPTGAGNYGYTF

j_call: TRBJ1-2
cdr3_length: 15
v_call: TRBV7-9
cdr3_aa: CASSSAGQGNYGYTF

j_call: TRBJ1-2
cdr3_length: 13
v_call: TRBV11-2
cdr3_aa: CASSLWGAVGYTF

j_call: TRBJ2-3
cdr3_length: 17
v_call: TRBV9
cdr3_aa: CASSVGTSGGVTDTQYF

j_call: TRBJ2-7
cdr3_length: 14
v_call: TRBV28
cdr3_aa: CASSLGTGSYEQYF

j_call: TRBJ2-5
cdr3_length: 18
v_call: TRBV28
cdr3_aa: CASSLPPSGGSFQETQYF